Listed below are T cell receptor beta chains from one sample, sequenced in a study of CD8+ T cells in alopecia areata. Profiling relied on immunoSEQ multiplex PCR, and the TCRdb table lists in-frame clones only, not all of them. The table records roughly 97,000 clones, about two fifths of them present only once. Sample: CD4+ T cells sorted from blood. The source of these receptors is a human donor with alopecia areata. Both conserved end residues are trimmed from each CDR3. The order of the fields is V gene, D gene, CDR3 length, CDR3 protein. A D gene is named only where the DNA matches it firmly.

TRBV30	NA	9	AWNHLYEQY
TRBV4-1	TRBD2	15	ASSQDEGGGNTDTQY
TRBV7-9	NA	13	ASSLEGGSWETQY
TRBV4-1	NA	11	ASSQIPAEPQH
TRBV29-1	TRBD1	11	SAPRGPGYGYT
TRBV28	NA	12	ASSTGSGVYEQY
TRBV18	NA	13	ASSLRQPNNSPLH
TRBV27	NA	12	ASSSRFRPGELF
TRBV5-1	NA	13	ASSLEPYSYNEQF
TRBV29-1	TRBD1	11	SAGTGGNQPQH
TRBV23-1	NA	12	ATRGVFVKNIQY
TRBV30	NA	11	AWSNIRDQPQH
TRBV9	NA	12	ASSVPTAGYGYT
TRBV30	TRBD1	11	ALGDSEPGEQY
TRBV30	TRBD1	12	AWRKDRGFWEQY
TRBV23-1	NA	14	ASSHPLQCTNEKLF
TRBV18	TRBD1	14	ASSSLPGQGSSEQF
TRBV28	NA	10	ASGTVNTEAF
TRBV6-1	NA	12	ASNSGAGLFEQY
TRBV4-2	NA	11	ASSQRDSYEQY
TRBV5-1	NA	14	ASSGKVGTAGNIQY
TRBV30	NA	11	AWSVGIDYGYT
TRBV2	NA	12	ASSEATYTDTQY
TRBV27	TRBD1	11	ASSGTVENIQY
TRBV27	NA	13	ASSSRQTSSYEQY
TRBV7-3	NA	11	ASSPRWGETQY
TRBV7-2	TRBD2	13	ASSLVAGSSYEQY
TRBV18	NA	12	ASSPTSSTDTQY
TRBV27	NA	11	ASSSGVYQPQH
TRBV7-9	NA	11	ASSELTRSEQY
TRBV2	NA	11	ASSVPPYGEQY
TRBV9	TRBD1	14	ASSVDRDRTNYGYT
TRBV2	TRBD1	12	ASRLTGDDTEAF
TRBV1	NA	16	TSSQGLAVRRTQETQY
TRBV4-1	NA	13	ASSQGSGANEKLF
TRBV30	NA	13	ACPQDRAINSPLH
TRBV4-3	NA	12	ASSQDGGREKLF
TRBV27	NA	12	ASTPSGFGTEAF
TRBV6-5	TRBD1	13	ASSLDRGANSPLH
TRBV30	NA	9	AWSIREKLF
TRBV18	TRBD1	13	ASSFRTGNKNIQY
TRBV29-1	NA	14	SATNPQTGGNTEAF
TRBV30	NA	13	AWSVSRSGTGELF
TRBV2	NA	13	ASRLYGGPQETQY
TRBV7-9	TRBD1	13	ASISGGTGVETQY
TRBV5-1	TRBD2	14	ASSLVPGLETYEQY
TRBV7-7	TRBD1	12	ASSSDRRQETQY
TRBV6-5	NA	12	ASSLGAGQETQY
TRBV18	TRBD2	13	ASSPLLAGGYEQY
TRBV5-6	NA	13	ASSFIGPGANVLT
TRBV15	NA	14	ATSREKNRAKNIQY
TRBV5-1	TRBD2	15	ASSHLAAGGPGNEQF
TRBV29-1	NA	11	SVEQGEGTEAF
TRBV6-5	NA	9	ASSHRGGYT